This passage covers 32 T cell receptor beta chains from one sample sequenced in a study of CD8 T cells in Susac syndrome. Random hexamers were used to reverse transcribe an amount of about 0.5 to 1 ug RNA. In TCRdb, the immunoSEQ multiplex PCR reads were re-called with MiXCR into one record per CDR3 protein. The table has some 250,000 distinct CDR3 sequences, almost 97% seen once. The sequenced sample consisted of CD4+ T cells from PBMCs. These receptor sequences come from a human donor with Susac syndrome.

This clonotype was counted a single time. The chain is built from TRBV23-1 and TRBJ2-7; D is uncertain. TRBV23-1 has ORF status, its function being uncertain. V was pared by 2 bases and J by 1 base, with 12 bases between. The CDR3 has 15 residues. In DNA, the CDR3 is TGCGCCAGCAGTCAAGGCTACCTCACTTCCTACGAGCAGTACTTC. This sequence encodes CASSQGYLTSYEQYF.

The genes are TRBV18 and TRBJ2-7; D uncertain. Germline loops: CDR1 KGHSH, CDR2 LQKENI. The CDR3 runs 12 residues. Between the trimmed V and J ends, which lost 3 bases and 6 bases, there was a span of 9 bases. This CDR3 reads CASSPLGVEQYF. CDR3 nucleotides: TGTGCCAGCTCACCCCTCGGAGTCGAGCAGTACTTC. Full variable domain (missing parts from reference TRBV18 and TRBJ2-7): NAGVMQNPRHLVRRRGQEARLRCSPMKGHSHVYWYRQLPEEGLKFMVYLQKENIIDESGMPKERFSAEFPKEGPSILRIQQVVRGDSAAYFCASSPLGVEQYFGPGTRLTVT.

The chain joins TRBV7-6 to TRBJ2-7, with a tentative D call TRBD2 (5 bases). Germline-derived CDR1 and CDR2 are SGHVS and FNYEAQ. The CDR3 extends over 14 amino acids. Deletions cut 5 bases from V and 2 bases from J, with 13 bases between. The CDR3 coding sequence is TGTGCCAGCAGCAGCCGAGGGTTAGCCTACGAGCAGTACTTC. Its protein product is CASSSRGLAYEQYF.

The rearrangement uses TRBV28 and TRBJ2-7; no definite D call. V shed 3 bases and J shed 1 base, with 10 bases lying between them. Germline lookup yields CDR1 MDHEN and CDR2 SYDVKM. The CDR3 is made up of 14 amino acids. The CDR3 protein is CASSLSRASYEQYF. In DNA form, the CDR3 reads TGTGCCAGCAGTTTGTCACGGGCGTCCTACGAGCAGTACTTC.

The chain couples TRBV3-1 to TRBJ2-7; D is tentatively TRBD1 or TRBD2 (5 bases each). The CDR3 is 14 residues long. Per the germline V gene, CDR1 is LGHDT and CDR2 is YNNKEL (reference sequence). The V gene lost 0 bases and the J gene lost 6 bases, with 12 bases spanning the gap. The CDR3 here is CASSQEFTGGEQYF. CDR3 bases: TGTGCCAGCAGCCAAGAGTTCACAGGAGGCGAGCAGTACTTC.

The chain couples TRBV11-2 to TRBJ1-2; possible D gene TRBD1, 5 bases. This CDR3 is built from 14 residues. Trimming shortened V by 5 bases and J by 2 bases, and 12 bases separated the two germline ends. The germline V gene encodes CDR1 SGHAT and CDR2 FQNNGV. CDR3 region: CASSHSGGNYGYTF. The CDR3 DNA reads as TGTGCCAGCAGCCACAGCGGGGGGAACTATGGCTACACCTTC.

This chain links TRBV14 with TRBJ2-7, with D tentatively TRBD2 (5 bases). With 7 bases removed from V and 3 bases from J, the gap between germline ends came to 19 bases. Germline values: CDR1 SGHDN, CDR2 FVKESK. CDR3 length: 15 amino acids. CDR3 sequence (DNA): TGTGCCAGCAAAGAACGGGAAGGCCTCAGCTACGAGCAGTACTTC. As protein: CASKEREGLSYEQYF.

The chain couples TRBV20-1 to TRBJ2-7; the match to TRBD2 covers 9 bases. CDR1 and CDR2 from the germline V gene are DFQATT and SNEGSKA (reference sequence). J lost 4 bases, V lost 2 bases, and 3 bases had no gene match. There are 13 residues in the CDR3. The CDR3: CSARIAGVYEQYF. DNA for the CDR3: TGCAGTGCTAGAATAGCGGGAGTGTACGAGCAGTACTTC.

The V and J genes are TRBV7-9 and TRBJ2-5, with 9 bases fitting TRBD2. This CDR3 region has 18 residues. Looked up from germline, CDR1 is SEHNR and CDR2 is FQNEAQ (reference sequence). J lost 5 bases, V lost 1 base, and 14 bases had no gene match. The CDR3 DNA is TGTGCCAGCAGCTTAGAGGGTTTTGCGGGAGGGCCGGAGGAGACCCAGTACTTC. This codes for CASSLEGFAGGPEETQYF.

V gene TRBV30 combines with J gene TRBJ1-1; D gene ambiguous. The germline gives CDR1 GTSNPN, CDR2 SVGIG (reference sequence). This CDR3 has 13 residues. Trimming removed 5 bases from V and 1 base from J, with 11 bases in between. The DNA for the CDR3 is TGTGCCTGGGCTTACAGTGAGAACACTGAAGCTTTCTTT. It codes for CAWAYSENTEAFF.

The genes are TRBV6-6 and TRBJ2-7, with D perhaps TRBD2 (5 bases). V lost 0 bases to trimming and J lost 3 bases, with 9 bases between them. CDR1 is MNHNY, CDR2 SVGAGI, per germline (reference sequence). The CDR3 is 14 amino acids. The CDR3 region has the DNA TGTGCCAGCAGTTACTCGGGAGTATTCTACGAGCAGTACTTC. Amino acid sequence: CASSYSGVFYEQYF.

The chain couples TRBV18 to TRBJ2-2; the match to TRBD1 covers 8 bases. The V gene's germline CDR1 is KGHSH and CDR2 LQKENI. The V segment lost 6 bases and the J segment 4 bases; nucleotides outside the gene matches: 10. This CDR3 has 16 residues. As DNA, the CDR3 is TGTGCCAGCTCTCAGGGGGCACTAGCATCCACCGGGGAGCTGTTTTTT. It yields the protein CASSQGALASTGELFF.

The genes are TRBV2 and TRBJ1-1; no clear D. CDR1 is SNHLY and CDR2 is FYNNEI in the germline V gene. This CDR3 is 14 amino acids long. The V end was cut by 5 bases, the J end by 0 bases, with 10 bases between. CDR3 amino acids: CASSPPVLNTEAFF. The CDR3 bases are TGTGCCAGCAGTCCACCTGTCCTGAACACTGAAGCTTTCTTT.

The chain links TRBV14 to TRBJ2-1; no reliable D call. Germline values: CDR1 SGHDN, CDR2 FVKESK. CDR3 length equals 16 residues. V was clipped by 0 bases and J by 4 bases, with 13 bases between them. DNA of the CDR3: TGTGCCAGCAGCCAAGATCGAAACTCCAGATACAATGAGCAGTTCTTC. It is translated as CASSQDRNSRYNEQFF.

The chain combines TRBV20-1 with TRBJ2-1, with 9 bases that match TRBD2. CDR1 is DFQATT, CDR2 SNEGSKA, per germline (reference sequence). Losses at the gene ends were 6 bases for V and 6 bases for J; bases not matched to a gene: 3. The CDR3 runs 12 residues. The CDR3 protein is CSAILAGNEQFF. The CDR3, as DNA: TGCAGTGCCATACTAGCGGGCAATGAGCAGTTCTTC.

The chain carries TRBV29-1 and TRBJ2-3, with D unresolved. Trimming took 6 bases from V and 8 from J, leaving 15 bases between them. The length of the CDR3 is 12 residues. Germline V CDR1 and CDR2: SQVTM, ANQGSEA. The chain's CDR3 is CSVRGYFGTQYF. In DNA form, the CDR3 reads TGCAGCGTCCGCGGATATTTTGGTACGCAGTATTTT.

The V call is TRBV29-1, the J call TRBJ1-5, with D possibly matching TRBD1 (5 bases). The germline V gene encodes CDR1 SQVTM and CDR2 ANQGSEA. This CDR3 has 13 residues. Trimming pared 1 base from V and 3 bases from J, leaving 7 bases between. CDR3 DNA sequence: TGCAGCGTTGAAGGGGGCGTCAATCAGCCCCAGCATTTT. Its translation: CSVEGGVNQPQHF.

V is TRBV5-1 and J is TRBJ2-5; D may be TRBD1 (5 bases). From germline, CDR1 is SGHRS and CDR2 YFSETQ. CDR3 length: 14 amino acids. With 1 base removed from V and 1 base from J, the gap between germline ends came to 8 bases. CDR3 sequence (DNA): TGCGCCAGCAGCTTGTTAGACAGCCAAGAGACCCAGTACTTC. Amino acid sequence: CASSLLDSQETQYF.

The chain joins TRBV29-1 to TRBJ1-1; D may be TRBD1 (5 bases). Germline CDR1 is SQVTM and CDR2 is ANQGSEA. Trimming removed 7 bases at V and 3 bases at J, with 15 bases between. This CDR3 is 13 amino acids long. The CDR3 bases are TGCAGCGCCTCGGGGCAGGACGACACTGAAGCTTTCTTT. This gives the protein CSASGQDDTEAFF.

The CDR3 DNA follows: TGTGCCAGCAGCCAATACGGGGCATCCTACGAGCAGTACTTC. Encoded protein: CASSQYGASYEQYF. The chain employs TRBV3-1 and TRBJ2-7; D tentatively reads TRBD1 or TRBD2 (5 bases each). The V end lost 2 bases, the J end lost 1 base, and 9 bases lay between the germline ends. The CDR3 consists of 14 residues. CDR1 and CDR2 (germline): LGHDT, YNNKEL (reference sequence).

The chain uses TRBV30 and TRBJ2-3; tentatively, D is TRBD1 (5 bases). The CDR3 is 12 amino acids. The V end was cut by 1 base, the J end by 4 bases, with 6 bases between. In germline, CDR1 is GTSNPN, CDR2 SVGIG (reference sequence). DNA of the CDR3: TGTGCCTGGAGTGCCAGGGCAGATACGCAGTATTTT. Amino acid sequence: CAWSARADTQYF.

The rearrangement uses TRBV7-9 and TRBJ1-1, with 8 bases that match TRBD1. V shed 1 base and J 5 bases; nucleotides not matched to a gene: 3. Per germline, CDR1 SEHNR and CDR2 FQNEAQ (reference sequence). The CDR3 runs to 14 residues. In DNA, the CDR3 is TGTGCCAGCAGCTTAGACAGGGGGAAAACTGAAGCTTTCTTT. Amino acid sequence: CASSLDRGKTEAFF.

The chain has TRBV25-1 and TRBJ2-1; possible D gene TRBD2, 5 bases. The CDR3 length is 15 residues. Germline V gene sequence: CDR1 MGHDK, CDR2 SYGVNS. Trimming took off 7 bases at V and 9 bases at J, with 22 bases between the two ends. This CDR3 is CASTPPGRGEAEQFF. The DNA of the CDR3 is TGTGCCAGCACCCCACCAGGACGGGGTGAGGCTGAGCAGTTCTTC. The full variable domain, completed using reference TRBV25-1 and TRBJ2-1, is EADIYQTPRYLVIGTGKKITLECSQTMGHDKMYWYQQDPGMELHLIHYSYGVNSTEKGDLSSESTVSRIRTEHFPLTLESARPSHTSQYLCASTPPGRGEAEQFFGPGTRLTVL.

The chain recombines TRBV20-1 with TRBJ2-1; 10 nucleotides agree with TRBD2. V lost 5 bases and J lost 4; bases outside the gene matches: 5. This CDR3 is 14 amino acids long. CDR1 and CDR2 from the germline V gene are DFQATT and SNEGSKA (reference sequence). The CDR3 is CSAGSSGGYNEQFF. The CDR3 bases are TGCAGTGCTGGGTCTAGCGGGGGATACAATGAGCAGTTCTTC.

The V call is TRBV5-1, the J call TRBJ1-2; D may be TRBD1 (6 bases). The CDR3 totals 15 residues. The germline gives CDR1 SGHRS, CDR2 YFSETQ. V shed 1 base and J shed 2 bases, with 12 bases lying between them. The CDR3 protein is CASSLSSTGNYGYTF. The CDR3 coding sequence is TGCGCCAGCAGCTTGAGCTCGACAGGAAACTATGGCTACACCTTC.

This clonotype was seen just once. The chain uses TRBV3-1 and TRBJ1-2, with D unresolved. Trimming removed 0 bases at V and 8 bases at J, with 16 bases between. CDR3 length: 15 amino acids. Germline CDR1 and CDR2: LGHDT and YNNKEL (reference sequence). CDR3 coding DNA: TGTGCCAGCAGCCAAGATAACCAGGCGGTAAACGGCTACACCTTC. It yields the protein CASSQDNQAVNGYTF.

CDR3 nucleotides: TGTGCCAGCAGTGAAGATTTGGGTAAGAACACTGAAGCTTTCTTT. Translated, it gives CASSEDLGKNTEAFF. J is TRBJ1-1 and V is TRBV25-1; D is ambiguous. The V gene lost 2 bases and the J gene lost 1 base, with 11 bases spanning the gap. The CDR3 sequence is 15 residues long. Looked up from germline, CDR1 is MGHDK and CDR2 is SYGVNS.

The chain is built from TRBV7-8 and TRBJ2-7; D is undetermined. V was trimmed by 0 bases and J by 6 bases, leaving 15 bases between them. The CDR3 covers 15 residues. CDR1 and CDR2 (germline): SGHVS, FQNEAQ. The CDR3 bases are TGTGCCAGCAGCTTAGCTCGATTATATCCCGGCGAGCAGTACTTC. Encoded protein: CASSLARLYPGEQYF.

This chain's CDR3 is CASSPLLPGPTSETQYF. The CDR3 region has the DNA TGTGCCAGCAGCCCTCTACTTCCAGGACCTACCTCAGAGACCCAGTACTTC. V usage is TRBV3-1 and J usage is TRBJ2-5; D gene uncertain. V dropped 4 bases and J dropped 4 bases, with 22 bases sitting between them. The CDR3 covers 17 residues. The germline CDR1 and CDR2 sequences are LGHDT and YNNKEL (reference sequence).

V is TRBV11-2 and J is TRBJ2-1; the match to TRBD2 covers 7 bases. The V and J ends lost 2 bases and 8 bases, in that order; junction bases with no gene match: 6. The germline V gene has CDR1 SGHAT and CDR2 FQNNGV. The CDR3 contains 14 residues. The CDR3 DNA reads as TGTGCCAGCAGCTTACTTGCGGGAGCGTATGAGCAGTTCTTC. Protein product: CASSLLAGAYEQFF. The complete variable domain, with remaining parts taken from reference TRBV11-2 and TRBJ2-1, reads EAGVAQSPRYKIIEKRQSVAFWCNPISGHATLYWYQQILGQGPKLLIQFQNNGVVDDSQLPKDRFSAERLKGVDSTLKIQPAKLEDSAVYLCASSLLAGAYEQFFGPGTRLTVL.

This chain links TRBV4-2 with TRBJ1-4, with TRBD1 matching over 8 bases. After removal of 4 bases from V and 6 bases from J, the junction contained 4 bases not matched to a gene. CDR1 is LGHNA, CDR2 YNFKEQ, per germline. The CDR3 is 14 amino acids. CDR3 loop: CASSRGQGHEKLFF. The CDR3 nucleotides read TGTGCCAGCAGCCGTGGACAGGGTCATGAAAAACTGTTTTTT.

The chain employs TRBV28 and TRBJ1-1, with a tentative D call TRBD1 (6 bases). With 1 base removed from V and 6 bases from J, the gap between germline ends came to 21 bases. Germline lookup yields CDR1 MDHEN and CDR2 SYDVKM. The CDR3 totals 17 residues. As DNA, the CDR3 is TGTGCCAGCAGTTTATTGGGGCAGGGGCTAACCGCTTCTGAAGCTTTCTTT. Its translation: CASSLLGQGLTASEAFF.